This T cell receptor beta chain originates from a study of T-cell memory formation after mild COVID-19. Germline-derived CDR1 and CDR2 are LGHDT and YNNKEL (reference sequence). This CDR3 contains 14 residues. The V and J ends lost 4 bases and 14 bases respectively, with 18 bases between them. Comment on this clonotype: Its matching antigen is unknown.

Whole-study results and caveats: The study detected some responding clones in pre-infection memory, suggesting cross-reactive memory joined. From day 15 to 85, contracting clones were balanced between CD4 and CD8, whereas later expanders leaned toward CD4+. Among contracting clones, CD4+ were mainly CM/EM and CD8+ enriched in EMRA.

TCRdb recomputed calls from the 5' RACE reads with MiXCR, one row per CDR3 protein. The sample lists approximately 210,000 distinct CDR3 sequences, around 30% occurring once. This clonotype was obtained from an adult woman who had mild COVID-19 (a few samples of this study predate the infection). Cell type and time point are not known. The sequencing sample was made of PBMCs or a T cell subset sorted from them (not recorded which). The chain couples TRBV3-1 to TRBJ1-6; the D is unclear. The chain's CDR3 is CASSPNIGIQALHF. CDR3 in DNA: TGTGCCAGCAGCCCGAATATCGGGATTCAGGCCCTCCACTTT.